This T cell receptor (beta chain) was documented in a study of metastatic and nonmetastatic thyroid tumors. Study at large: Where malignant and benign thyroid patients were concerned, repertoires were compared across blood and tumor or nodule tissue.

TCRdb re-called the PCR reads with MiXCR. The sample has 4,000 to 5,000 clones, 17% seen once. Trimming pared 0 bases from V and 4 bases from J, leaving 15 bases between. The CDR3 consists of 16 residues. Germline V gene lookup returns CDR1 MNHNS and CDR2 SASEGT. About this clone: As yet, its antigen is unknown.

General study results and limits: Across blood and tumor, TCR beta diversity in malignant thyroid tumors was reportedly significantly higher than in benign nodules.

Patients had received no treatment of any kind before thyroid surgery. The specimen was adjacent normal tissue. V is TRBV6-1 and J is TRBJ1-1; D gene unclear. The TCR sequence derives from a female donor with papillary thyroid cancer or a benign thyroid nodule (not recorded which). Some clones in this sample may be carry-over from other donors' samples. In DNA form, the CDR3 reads TGTGCCAGCAGTGAAGCTGCAGGTACCATGGGCACTGAAGCTTTCTTT. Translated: CASSEAAGTMGTEAFF.